This T cell receptor beta chain was identified in a study of lung T cells in sarcoidosis with Löfgren's syndrome. In the study overall: Löfgren's syndrome patients were the main repertoire analysis focus.

Overall study results and limits: The most expanded V genes in Löfgren's patients were reportedly TRAV12-1 and TRBV2.

This CDR3 has 15 residues. Germline loops: CDR1 DFQATT, CDR2 SNEGSKA (reference sequence). This clonotype was found a few times. Its antigen is as yet unknown. One end of the junction is discordant with germline, which a read error may explain. A single record per CDR3 protein comes from TCRdb applying MiXCR to the reads. The profile shows 60,000 or so distinct CDR3 sequences, 21% of them singletons. The source material was CD4+ T cells from PBMCs. V gene TRBV20-1 combines with J gene TRBJ2-1, with 8 bases that match TRBD2. This TCR came from a human donor with sarcoidosis (Löfgren's syndrome or another form), or a control subject (not recorded which). The CDR3 DNA is TGCAGTGCTAGAGATGCCGGGAGGGCCTACAGTGAGCAGTTCTTC. This translates into CSARDAGRAYSEQFF.